The present T cell receptor (beta chain) was sequenced within a study of blood T cell repertoires in COVID-19. V shed 3 bases, J shed 8 bases, and the junction held 3 bases outside the gene matches. CDR3 length: 12 amino acids. Germline V gene data show CDR1 as SGHTA and CDR2 as FQGTGA. In the original analysis: Researchers report that nucleated cell counts were estimated from reference gene primer amplification. Clones were sequenced by immunoSEQ multiplex PCR, and TCRdb holds only the in-frame ones, with some missing. The V and J calls and the clone size are those of that table, but D and trimming were determined from the DNA. The sample has about 300,000 clones, 70% to 90% seen once; the top ten hold under 2.5%. Participant age was roughly 18 to 90 years, and participants resided in fewer than 30 US areas. Participant-given clinical history determined each cohort assignment. For recovered donors of Cohort 3, there were two negative PCRs, clearance, or symptom resolution.

Sequenced sample: PBMCs or T cells enriched from blood (not recorded which). The chain links TRBV7-3 to TRBJ1-2; 7 positions match TRBD1. The TCR was taken from a man aged 25-45 years who had recovered from COVID-19. CDR3 in amino acids: CASSFDRVGYTF. In DNA, the CDR3 is TGTGCCAGCAGCTTTGACAGGGTGGGCTACACCTTC.